This entry lists 7 T cell receptor beta chains sequenced from one sample in a study of blood T cells in healthy people across ages. A second PCR, run for about 7 to 11 cycles, used a sample-barcoded 5' primer plus a J-beta primer mix. TCRdb independently ran MiXCR on the 5' RACE reads; one entry per CDR3 protein. The sample has about 1.6 million distinct CDR3 sequences, 30% to 35% seen once; the top ten hold roughly 12%. The sequencing input was blood. These receptors were taken from a woman aged 30 to 39 in good health.

This clonotype appeared many times. The gene calls are TRBV4-1 and TRBJ2-7, with 12 bases identical to TRBD2. Germline V gene data show CDR1 as MGHRA and CDR2 as YSYEKL. This CDR3 contains 18 residues. Losses at the gene ends were 0 bases for V and 5 bases for J; bases not matched to a gene: 11. The CDR3 reads CASSQDQLSLAGGDEQYF. CDR3 nucleotides: TGCGCCAGCAGCCAAGATCAACTATCACTAGCGGGAGGTGACGAGCAGTACTTC.

This clonotype has just a few counts. The V and J genes are TRBV25-1 and TRBJ2-3, with a possible D match to TRBD2 (6 bases). Germline CDR1 reads MGHDK; CDR2 reads SYGVNS. Between the trimmed V and J ends, which lost 1 base and 0 bases, there was a span of 11 bases. CDR3 length: 16 residues. The CDR3 nucleotides are TGTGCCAGCAGTGAATTGGCGGGATATAGCACAGATACGCAGTATTTT. Its translation is CASSELAGYSTDTQYF. Variable domain in full (rest from reference TRBV25-1 and TRBJ2-3): EADIYQTPRYLVIGTGKKITLECSQTMGHDKMYWYQQDPGMELHLIHYSYGVNSTEKGDLSSESTVSRIRTEHFPLTLESARPSHTSQYLCASSELAGYSTDTQYFGPGTRLTVL.

The gene calls are TRBV7-9 and TRBJ2-1; 8 bases agree with TRBD1. V trimming: 5 bases; J trimming: 4 bases; junction bases outside the gene matches: 10. Germline loops: CDR1 SEHNR, CDR2 FQNEAQ (reference sequence). This CDR3 region has 16 residues. CDR3 in amino acids: CASSPGPRGQYNEQFF. DNA of the CDR3: TGTGCCAGCAGCCCTGGTCCCAGGGGGCAATACAATGAGCAGTTCTTC.

CDR3 sequence reads: CAWLRTGRHEQYF. The CDR3 region has the DNA TGTGCCTGGTTACGGACAGGGAGACACGAGCAGTACTTC. This sequence joins TRBV30 and TRBJ2-7, with TRBD1 matching over 8 bases. Germline loops: CDR1 GTSNPN, CDR2 SVGIG (reference sequence). V was pared by 5 bases and J by 5 bases, with 8 bases of the junction left unmatched. The CDR3 runs to 13 residues.

This clonotype was seen ten or more times. The chain is built from TRBV3-1 and TRBJ2-7, with D tentatively TRBD2 (6 bases). The CDR3 has 14 residues. The V end lost 4 bases, the J end lost 11 bases, and 21 bases lay between the germline ends. Germline loops: CDR1 LGHDT, CDR2 YNNKEL (reference sequence). The CDR3 loop is CASSPLGDGRGEYF. Written as DNA, the CDR3 is TGTGCCAGCAGCCCCCTCGGGGACGGGAGAGGGGAGTACTTC.

The chain employs TRBV10-3 and TRBJ2-7; 7 nucleotides match TRBD2. This CDR3 spans 15 amino acids. The V segment lost 9 bases and the J segment 1 base; nucleotides outside the gene matches: 12. The V gene's germline CDR1 is ENHRY and CDR2 SYGVKD. The CDR3 DNA sequence: TGTGCCATTAGGATAGGGACTATACCTTCCTACGAGCAGTACTTC. It encodes CAIRIGTIPSYEQYF.

The V and J genes are TRBV20-1 and TRBJ2-3; 10 bases line up with TRBD2. Germline assignment: CDR1 DFQATT and CDR2 SNEGSKA (reference sequence). The ends lost 4 bases at V and 3 bases at J; junction bases unmatched: 10. This CDR3 has 16 amino acids. CDR3 coding DNA: TGCAGTGCTACAGTGGCTAGCGGGGGCATAACAGATACGCAGTATTTT. Its protein product is CSATVASGGITDTQYF.